Listed below are T cell receptor beta chains from one sample, sequenced in a study of PD-1 blockade in classical Hodgkin lymphoma. Clones were read by immunoSEQ multiplex PCR, and TCRdb kept only the in-frame ones, dropping some. The sample shows over 90,000 clones, roughly 89% of them seen only once. Here the sequenced sample was peripheral blood mononuclear cells (PBMCs), taken before the second cycle of nivolumab. The receptors were sampled from a human donor with classical Hodgkin lymphoma. Each CDR3 is given with its conserved first and last residue. The order of the fields is D gene, clone size, J gene, V gene, CDR3 DNA, CDR3 protein. D genes are given only for firm matches. Expanded clones are given a class, and other clones once, few, many or no size at all.

D gene: -; clone size: once; J gene: TRBJ1-2; V gene: TRBV27; CDR3 DNA: TGTGCCAGCAGGGGGGACACGAGCTATGGCTACACCTTC; CDR3 protein: CASRGDTSYGYTF
D gene: -; clone size: -; J gene: TRBJ2-7; V gene: TRBV6-5; CDR3 DNA: TGTGCCAGCCGGGCCGGGAGCTACGAGCAGTACTTC; CDR3 protein: CASRAGSYEQYF
D gene: TRBD1; clone size: -; J gene: TRBJ1-1; V gene: TRBV7-2; CDR3 DNA: TGTGCCAGCAGCTCCCCCGGGACAGGGCCTGCTTTCTTT; CDR3 protein: CASSSPGTGPAFF
D gene: -; clone size: -; J gene: TRBJ2-7; V gene: TRBV7-3; CDR3 DNA: TGTGCCAGCAGCTTAAACCCCAGCCACGAGCAGTACTTC; CDR3 protein: CASSLNPSHEQYF
D gene: TRBD1; clone size: once; J gene: TRBJ2-1; V gene: TRBV11-2; CDR3 DNA: TGTGCCAGCAGCTTGGGACAGGATTATGAGCAGTTCTTC; CDR3 protein: CASSLGQDYEQFF
D gene: -; clone size: -; J gene: TRBJ1-2; V gene: TRBV13; CDR3 DNA: TGTGCCAGCAGCTTATCGCCAGGGACTAACTATGGCTACACCTTC; CDR3 protein: CASSLSPGTNYGYTF
D gene: TRBD2; clone size: -; J gene: TRBJ2-3; V gene: TRBV29-1; CDR3 DNA: TGCAGCGTCGTAGGGTTAGCGGGAGGGCCAAGCCCCACAGATACGCAGTATTTT; CDR3 protein: CSVVGLAGGPSPTDTQYF
D gene: TRBD1; clone size: -; J gene: TRBJ2-7; V gene: TRBV5-4; CDR3 DNA: TGTGCCAGCAGCTCGGGACAGGACTACGAGCAGTACTTC; CDR3 protein: CASSSGQDYEQYF
D gene: -; clone size: -; J gene: TRBJ2-3; V gene: TRBV15; CDR3 DNA: TGTGCCACCAGCAGAGATTTGGGGATCGGCACAGATACGCAGTATTTT; CDR3 protein: CATSRDLGIGTDTQYF
D gene: TRBD1; clone size: -; J gene: TRBJ1-2; V gene: TRBV7-2; CDR3 DNA: TGTGCCAGCAGCTCCTCAGGGGGCTATGGCTACACCTTC; CDR3 protein: CASSSSGGYGYTF
D gene: TRBD2; clone size: -; J gene: TRBJ2-5; V gene: TRBV15; CDR3 DNA: TGTGCCACCGGGAAGCGGGGAAAGTGGGAGACCCAGTACTTC; CDR3 protein: CATGKRGKWETQYF
D gene: TRBD1; clone size: -; J gene: TRBJ2-7; V gene: TRBV19; CDR3 DNA: TGTGCCAGTAGCTACAGGGGAAATTCGTACGAGCAGTACTTC; CDR3 protein: CASSYRGNSYEQYF
D gene: TRBD1; clone size: -; J gene: TRBJ2-3; V gene: TRBV5-1; CDR3 DNA: TGCGCCAGCAGCTTGGAAGGGACAGGCGGAAGTGCAGATACGCAGTATTTT; CDR3 protein: CASSLEGTGGSADTQYF
D gene: TRBD1; clone size: -; J gene: TRBJ1-1; V gene: TRBV30; CDR3 DNA: TGTGCCTGGAGATACCGGGACAGGAACACTGAAGCTTTCTTT; CDR3 protein: CAWRYRDRNTEAFF
D gene: TRBD2; clone size: -; J gene: TRBJ2-1; V gene: TRBV19; CDR3 DNA: TGTGCCAGTACCAAAAGCGGGGGGGCGTACAATGAGCAGTTCTTC; CDR3 protein: CASTKSGGAYNEQFF
D gene: TRBD1; clone size: few; J gene: TRBJ1-1; V gene: TRBV6-6; CDR3 DNA: TGTGCCAGCAGTGGGGGACAGGGGAGGACTGAAGCTTTCTTT; CDR3 protein: CASSGGQGRTEAFF
D gene: TRBD1; clone size: -; J gene: TRBJ2-7; V gene: TRBV6-1; CDR3 DNA: TGTGCCAGCAGCGCATCACCAGGGGGATCCCGCGAGCAGTACTTC; CDR3 protein: CASSASPGGSREQYF
D gene: -; clone size: -; J gene: TRBJ2-3; V gene: TRBV2; CDR3 DNA: TGTGCCAGCAGTGAAACGGATACGCAGTATTTT; CDR3 protein: CASSETDTQYF
D gene: TRBD1; clone size: -; J gene: TRBJ2-7; V gene: TRBV19; CDR3 DNA: TGTGCCAGTAGTTTCCGGGACAGGAGGACCTACGAGCAGTACTTC; CDR3 protein: CASSFRDRRTYEQYF
D gene: -; clone size: -; J gene: TRBJ2-2; V gene: TRBV6-1; CDR3 DNA: TGTGCCAGCAGTGAAGCCGGGGAGCTGTTTTTT; CDR3 protein: CASSEAGELFF
D gene: -; clone size: -; J gene: TRBJ1-2; V gene: TRBV7-9; CDR3 DNA: TGTGCCAGCAGCTCGGGGGGGCCCCTATCTAACTATGGCTACACCTTC; CDR3 protein: CASSSGGPLSNYGYTF
D gene: TRBD2; clone size: -; J gene: TRBJ2-7; V gene: TRBV27; CDR3 DNA: TGTGCCAGCAGTTCCCCCACTAGCGGGAGAGTTTACGAGCAGTACTTC; CDR3 protein: CASSSPTSGRVYEQYF
D gene: TRBD1; clone size: -; J gene: TRBJ2-3; V gene: TRBV28; CDR3 DNA: TGTGCCAGCAGTGCCCGGACAGGTCCGTACACAGATACGCAGTATTTT; CDR3 protein: CASSARTGPYTDTQYF
D gene: -; clone size: -; J gene: TRBJ2-7; V gene: TRBV28; CDR3 DNA: TGTGCCACACATTGGGGGGGCGCAGACGGGTACGAGCAGTACTTC; CDR3 protein: CATHWGGADGYEQYF
D gene: -; clone size: -; J gene: TRBJ1-1; V gene: TRBV2; CDR3 DNA: TGTGCCAGCAACAAAGAGAACACTGAAGCTTTCTTT; CDR3 protein: CASNKENTEAFF
D gene: TRBD1; clone size: -; J gene: TRBJ2-4; V gene: TRBV10-2; CDR3 DNA: TGCGCCAGCAGTGAGATTTTGGGACAGGGGACGAATCTAGCCAAAAACATTCAGTACTTC; CDR3 protein: CASSEILGQGTNLAKNIQYF
D gene: -; clone size: -; J gene: TRBJ1-1; V gene: TRBV10-3; CDR3 DNA: TGTGCCATCAGTGAGTCTGCTCCAGCAAACACTGAAGCTTTCTTT; CDR3 protein: CAISESAPANTEAFF
D gene: -; clone size: -; J gene: TRBJ1-4; V gene: TRBV28; CDR3 DNA: TGTGCCAGCTTGGGGTGGGCGGCAAATGAAAAACTGTTTTTT; CDR3 protein: CASLGWAANEKLFF
D gene: TRBD2; clone size: -; J gene: TRBJ2-5; V gene: TRBV28; CDR3 DNA: TGTGCCAGCAGTTTAAACGGGGGGGGCGAGACCCAGTACTTC; CDR3 protein: CASSLNGGGETQYF
D gene: TRBD2; clone size: -; J gene: TRBJ2-7; V gene: TRBV7-9; CDR3 DNA: TGTGCCAGCAGCTCGGGGACTAGCGAGAGAGCCCAATACGAGCAGTACTTC; CDR3 protein: CASSSGTSERAQYEQYF
D gene: -; clone size: -; J gene: TRBJ2-2; V gene: TRBV5-6; CDR3 DNA: TGTGCCAGCAGCTTGGTTCGGGGGGCAAACACCGGGGAGCTGTTTTTT; CDR3 protein: CASSLVRGANTGELFF
D gene: -; clone size: -; J gene: TRBJ2-7; V gene: TRBV5-1; CDR3 DNA: TGCGCCAGCAGCCTCTCCGGGGACTCCTACGAGCAGTACTTC; CDR3 protein: CASSLSGDSYEQYF
D gene: TRBD1; clone size: -; J gene: TRBJ1-2; V gene: TRBV14; CDR3 DNA: TGTGCCAGCAGCCATCTGGACAGGGGTTATGGCTACACCTTC; CDR3 protein: CASSHLDRGYGYTF
D gene: TRBD2; clone size: -; J gene: TRBJ2-1; V gene: TRBV27; CDR3 DNA: TGTGCCAGCAGTTCGACTAGCGGGAGGACGTTAAGCTCCTACAATGAGCAGTTCTTC; CDR3 protein: CASSSTSGRTLSSYNEQFF
D gene: TRBD2; clone size: -; J gene: TRBJ2-2; V gene: TRBV10-2; CDR3 DNA: TGCGCCAGCAGGACTAGCGGTTCGAACACCGGGGAGCTGTTTTTT; CDR3 protein: CASRTSGSNTGELFF
D gene: -; clone size: -; J gene: TRBJ1-3; V gene: TRBV4-1; CDR3 DNA: TGCGCCAGCAGCCAAGCTGTGGGGCCTGGAAACACCATATATTTT; CDR3 protein: CASSQAVGPGNTIYF
D gene: -; clone size: -; J gene: TRBJ2-7; V gene: TRBV10-3; CDR3 DNA: TGTGCCACGAAGGCAGGGTCCTACGAGCAGTACTTC; CDR3 protein: CATKAGSYEQYF
D gene: -; clone size: -; J gene: TRBJ2-7; V gene: TRBV6-1; CDR3 DNA: TGTGCCAGCAAACCGAGGAATCGCGAGCAGTACTTC; CDR3 protein: CASKPRNREQYF
D gene: -; clone size: -; J gene: TRBJ2-6; V gene: TRBV25-1; CDR3 DNA: TGTGCCAGCAGTGAATATTCGGCAGGAGACTCTGGGGCCAACGTCCTGACTTTC; CDR3 protein: CASSEYSAGDSGANVLTF
D gene: -; clone size: once; J gene: TRBJ2-3; V gene: TRBV18; CDR3 DNA: TGTGCCACCCAAGTCGGCGGGGATACGCAGTATTTT; CDR3 protein: CATQVGGDTQYF
D gene: -; clone size: -; J gene: TRBJ2-1; V gene: TRBV11-3; CDR3 DNA: TGTGCCAGCAGCTCGTACGGGTCCTACAATGAGCAGTTCTTC; CDR3 protein: CASSSYGSYNEQFF
D gene: TRBD2; clone size: -; J gene: TRBJ2-1; V gene: TRBV27; CDR3 DNA: TGTGCCAGCAGTTCCGGGACTAGCGGGATCAATGAGCAGTTCTTC; CDR3 protein: CASSSGTSGINEQFF
D gene: -; clone size: once; J gene: TRBJ2-3; V gene: TRBV7-2; CDR3 DNA: TGTGCCAGCAGCTTAGGTTTGGAAGATACGCAGTATTTT; CDR3 protein: CASSLGLEDTQYF
D gene: -; clone size: -; J gene: TRBJ1-6; V gene: TRBV28; CDR3 DNA: TGTGCCAGCAGTCGAACGTTCACAGGGTTTAATTCACCCCTCCACTTT; CDR3 protein: CASSRTFTGFNSPLHF
D gene: -; clone size: -; J gene: TRBJ1-4; V gene: TRBV5-1; CDR3 DNA: TGCGCCAGCAGTCGGGACGGAACGAATGAAAAACTGTTTTTT; CDR3 protein: CASSRDGTNEKLFF
D gene: -; clone size: -; J gene: TRBJ1-3; V gene: TRBV21-1; CDR3 DNA: TGTGCCAGCAGTAAAGTGAAGGGTTTAAGTGGAAACACCATATATTTT; CDR3 protein: CASSKVKGLSGNTIYF
D gene: -; clone size: -; J gene: TRBJ2-7; V gene: TRBV11-2; CDR3 DNA: TGTGCCAGCAGCTTAGATGGTGGGGAGGAGCAGTACTTC; CDR3 protein: CASSLDGGEEQYF
D gene: -; clone size: -; J gene: TRBJ2-2; V gene: TRBV5-5; CDR3 DNA: TGTGCCAGCAGCTTGCTTCTAGGGAACACCGGGGAGCTGTTTTTT; CDR3 protein: CASSLLLGNTGELFF
D gene: TRBD2; clone size: -; J gene: TRBJ2-5; V gene: TRBV7-6; CDR3 DNA: TGTGCCAGCAGCTTTAGGGCGGGAGATGGGAAAGAGACCCAGTACTTC; CDR3 protein: CASSFRAGDGKETQYF
D gene: TRBD1; clone size: -; J gene: TRBJ2-1; V gene: TRBV27; CDR3 DNA: TGTGCCAGCAGTTTGGGGACAGGGTCGTACAATGAGCAGTTCTTC; CDR3 protein: CASSLGTGSYNEQFF
D gene: TRBD1; clone size: once; J gene: TRBJ2-1; V gene: TRBV4-2; CDR3 DNA: TGTGCCAGCAGCCAAGACCCGGGACAGGTGTGGAATGAGCAGTTCTTC; CDR3 protein: CASSQDPGQVWNEQFF
D gene: TRBD2; clone size: few; J gene: TRBJ2-7; V gene: TRBV7-9; CDR3 DNA: TGTGCCAGCAGCCAAACCTCGGGACTAGCGCGATACGAGCAGTACTTC; CDR3 protein: CASSQTSGLARYEQYF